This TCR beta chain emerged from a study of Ad26.COV2.S vaccination and SARS-CoV-2 variants. Whole-study findings and limits: Higher spike-specific TCR breadth was found in vaccine recipients than in placebo recipients.

Treatment: approximately 18 received Ad26.COV2.S at low or high dose, single or two shots; 5 received placebo; per-sample allocation not given. Sampling was performed 63 days after the first vaccine or placebo injection. An adult aged 18-55 years in Boston served as the donor. Notes on this clone: Its antigen is unidentified.

In germline, CDR1 is MNHEY, CDR2 SVGEGT. Deletions cut 4 bases from V and 0 bases from J, with 13 bases between. The CDR3 contains 16 residues. Here immunoSEQ multiplex PCR was the method, and the copy in TCRdb shows in-frame clones only, minus some. This table holds 440,000 or so clones, 92% found once. V is TRBV6-2 or TRBV6-3 and J is TRBJ1-5; D perhaps matches TRBD1 (5 bases). The TCR was taken from a person between 18 and 60 years old who received the Ad26.COV2.S COVID-19 vaccine or a placebo. The sequences come from peripheral blood, collected in a trial of Ad26.COV2.S vaccine versus placebo. CDR3 amino acids: CASSSPYGGSNQPQHF. Written as DNA, the CDR3 is TGTGCCAGCAGTTCACCATACGGGGGTAGCAATCAGCCCCAGCATTTT.